The 3 T cell receptor beta chains presented below share a single source sample, sequenced in a study of radiotherapy plus CTLA-4 blockade in lung cancer. Profiled with immunoSEQ multiplex PCR; TCRdb holds only in-frame clones, not every one. Of roughly 120,000 clones in the sample, more than 65% are singletons; the top ten hold roughly 5.3%. The source was peripheral blood, collected from a patient treated with radiotherapy plus ipilimumab. These TCRs come from a human donor with non-small cell lung cancer who had a partial response to radiotherapy plus ipilimumab.

This rearrangement joins TRBV19 to TRBJ1-1; 10 bases match TRBD1. Germline CDR1 and CDR2: LNHDA and SQIVND (reference sequence). This CDR3 spans 14 amino acids. With V trimmed by 4 bases and J by 3 bases, 2 bases remained unmatched. CDR3 nucleotide sequence: TGTGCCAGTAGTAGGGACAGGGGAGACACTGAAGCTTTCTTT. Translation gives CASSRDRGDTEAFF.

A few counts support this clone. The chain couples TRBV7-2 to TRBJ2-5; no reliable D call. CDR1 SGHTA and CDR2 FQGNSA come from the germline V gene. Deletions cut 4 bases from V and 5 bases from J, with 8 bases between. The length of the CDR3 is 12 residues. The CDR3 protein is CASSSQLETQYF. In nucleotides, the CDR3 is TGTGCCAGCAGCTCCCAACTCGAGACCCAGTACTTC.

The chain combines TRBV7-2 with TRBJ1-5, with 9 bases identical to TRBD1. Trimming cost V 4 bases and J 5 bases; bases outside gene matches: 3. Germline V gene lookup returns CDR1 SGHTA and CDR2 FQGNSA. The CDR3 is 14 residues long. DNA of the CDR3: TGTGCCAGCAGCTCCAGGACAGGGGATCAGCCCCAGCATTTT. Translation gives CASSSRTGDQPQHF.